These 31 T cell receptor beta chains were all obtained from the same sample, sequenced in a study of regulatory T cells in long-lasting Graves disease. Stated time point: newly diagnosed GD, antithyroid drugs for less than 3 months. PBMC RNA served as the TCR library source. The authors built TCR beta libraries using iRepertoire HTBI primers and Arm-PCR of CDR3 regions. TCRdb re-called the multiplex PCR reads through MiXCR, storing one row per CDR3 protein. The data contain approximately 470,000 distinct CDR3 sequences, 15% to 20% of them singletons. The same data also contributed to another study, on T cells in Graves' hyperthyroidism and ophthalmopathy.

Material: peripheral blood mononuclear cells (PBMCs), obtained at new diagnosis, from a patient treated with antithyroid drugs. The receptors were sampled from a man in his forties with Graves disease.

This clonotype has just a few counts. The chain combines TRBV24-1 with TRBJ2-2; no firm D call. Trimming took 4 bases from V and 4 from J, leaving 3 bases between them. Germline V gene sequence: CDR1 KGHDR, CDR2 SFDVKD. The CDR3 consists of 12 residues. The CDR3 DNA reads TGTGCCACCAGTGACTCCACCGGGGAGCTGTTTTTT. Residues: CATSDSTGELFF.

Many counts were recorded for this clonotype. The chain couples TRBV5-1 to TRBJ2-3; the match to TRBD1 covers 8 bases. CDR3 length: 16 residues. CDR1 SGHRS and CDR2 YFSETQ come from the germline V gene. V lost 0 bases to trimming and J lost 6 bases; unmatched junction nucleotides: 9. CDR3 nucleotides: TGCGCCAGCAGCTTGGATCCAGGACAGGGCTCGGATACGCAGTATTTT. It specifies CASSLDPGQGSDTQYF.

This clonotype was recorded many times. The chain combines TRBV28 with TRBJ2-5; 10 bases align to TRBD1. The V gene's germline CDR1 is MDHEN and CDR2 SYDVKM. This CDR3 contains 14 residues. Trimming at V came to 3 bases and at J to 5 bases, leaving 3 bases not matched to a gene. CDR3 nucleotides: TGTGCCAGCAGTTTGACAGGGGGCGCGGAGACCCAGTACTTC. This encodes CASSLTGGAETQYF.

This clonotype has at least ten counts. J is TRBJ2-7 and V is TRBV14; D is possibly TRBD1 (6 bases). CDR3 length: 13 amino acids. Germline V CDR1 and CDR2: SGHDN, FVKESK. The ends were cut back, 4 bases at V and 3 bases at J, with 10 bases in the middle. DNA for the CDR3: TGTGCCAGCAGCCCGTGGGACAACTACGAGCAGTACTTC. It is translated as CASSPWDNYEQYF.

Many counts were recorded for this clonotype. One end of the junction does not line up with germline, which may come from a read error. The chain couples TRBV28 to TRBJ2-7; D ambiguous. The CDR3 has 12 residues. Per germline, CDR1 MDHEN and CDR2 SYDVKM. CDR3 region: CASSLPLKHQNF. The CDR3 nucleotides are TGTGCCAGCAGTCTCCCACTTAAACATCAGAACTTC.

Notes on this clonotype: At one boundary the junction diverges from the germline segment, which might be a read error. This chain uses TRBV5-6 with TRBJ2-7; a possible D gene is TRBD2 (5 bases). There are 14 residues in the CDR3. CDR1 and CDR2 from the germline V gene are SGHDT and YYEEEE. The CDR3 DNA follows: TGTGCCAGCAGCTTGGGGCTGGCAGACTACGAGCGGTACTTC. Translating gives CASSLGLADYERYF.

In its sample, this clonotype was seen many times. This chain joins TRBV5-6 and TRBJ1-1; D possibly corresponds to TRBD1 (5 bases). V lost 2 bases and J lost 0, with 26 bases in between. Germline V gene sequence: CDR1 SGHDT, CDR2 YYEEEE. The CDR3 is 20 residues long. In DNA, the CDR3 is TGTGCCAGCAGCTTTCTGCGCCTGTTCGGGGGACCTCCCGTGAACACTGAAGCTTTCTTT. Protein: CASSFLRLFGGPPVNTEAFF. The variable domain in full, completed from reference TRBV5-6 and TRBJ1-1, reads DAGVTQSPTHLIKTRGQQVTLRCSPKSGHDTVSWYQQALGQGPQFIFQYYEEEERQRGNFPDRFSGHQFPNYSSELNVNALLLGDSALYLCASSFLRLFGGPPVNTEAFFGQGTRLTVV.

This clonotype was seen repeatedly, ten times or more. The chain is built from TRBV27 and TRBJ2-7, with TRBD2 as a possible D gene (6 bases). Trimming removed 6 bases at V and 5 bases at J, with 29 bases between. This CDR3 contains 18 residues. In germline, CDR1 is MNHEY, CDR2 SMNVEV (reference sequence). The CDR3: CASSVRGTQLNGRNEQYF. The CDR3, as DNA: TGTGCCAGCAGCGTCCGGGGGACTCAACTCAATGGCCGAAACGAGCAGTACTTC.

Note on this clonotype: A much larger clone lies one base from this, so it may be a read error. The chain links TRBV6-2 or TRBV6-3 to TRBJ1-5; D might be TRBD1 (6 bases). The CDR3 contains 17 residues. CDR1 is MNHEY, CDR2 SVGEGT, per germline. The chain's CDR3 is CACSLTTRTASGQPQHF. CDR3 coding DNA: TGTGCCTGCAGCCTCACCACGAGGACAGCTTCAGGACAGCCCCAGCATTTT.

This clonotype occurred many times. The gene calls are TRBV20-1 and TRBJ2-7, with 8 bases identical to TRBD2. Germline CDR1 reads DFQATT; CDR2 reads SNEGSKA (reference sequence). V shed 1 base, J shed 2 bases, and the junction held 4 bases outside the gene matches. CDR3 length: 14 amino acids. The CDR3 here is CSARVSGSAYEQYF. The CDR3 DNA sequence: TGCAGTGCTAGAGTCAGCGGGAGTGCCTACGAGCAGTACTTC.

This clonotype was detected ten times or more. The gene calls are TRBV20-1 and TRBJ1-5, with D uncertain. The CDR3 consists of 15 residues. Germline-derived CDR1 and CDR2 are DFQATT and SNEGSKA (reference sequence). Trimming removed 6 bases at V and 2 bases at J, with 17 bases between. The CDR3: CSAREPFGGNQPQHF. The CDR3, as DNA: TGCAGTGCAAGGGAGCCGTTCGGAGGCAATCAGCCCCAGCATTTT.

The chain combines TRBV2 with TRBJ1-4; 7 bases agree with TRBD1. There are 17 residues in the CDR3. The V segment lost 6 bases and the J segment 2 bases; nucleotides outside the gene matches: 12. Germline V lookup: CDR1 SNHLY, CDR2 FYNNEI. The CDR3 sequence: CASSLSGTEGTNEKLFF. CDR3 DNA sequence: TGTGCCAGCAGCCTCTCTGGGACAGAAGGGACTAATGAAAAACTGTTTTTT. Looking up the rest from reference TRBV2 and TRBJ1-4 gives the full variable domain: EPEVTQTPSHQVTQMGQEVILRCVPISNHLYFYWYRQILGQKVEFLVSFYNNEISEKSEIFDDQFSVERPDGSNFTLKIRSTKLEDSAMYFCASSLSGTEGTNEKLFFGSGTQLSVL.

V gene TRBV20-1 combines with J gene TRBJ2-4; TRBD2 agrees at 7 bases. There are 13 residues in the CDR3. J lost 6 bases, V lost 3 bases, and 5 bases had no gene match. Germline CDR1 is DFQATT and CDR2 is SNEGSKA (reference sequence). The DNA of the CDR3 is TGCAGTGCTAGGGCGGGGAGGGGAAACATTCAGTACTTC. Translating gives CSARAGRGNIQYF.

This clonotype was counted many times. This chain joins TRBV3-1 and TRBJ1-1, with D tentatively TRBD1 (6 bases). The CDR3 sequence is 14 residues long. The ends were cut back, 5 bases at V and 1 base at J, with 11 bases in the middle. CDR1 is LGHDT, CDR2 YNNKEL, per germline (reference sequence). The CDR3 DNA reads as TGTGCCAGCAGCAACAGGGCAGAGAACACTGAAGCTTTCTTT. Its protein product is CASSNRAENTEAFF.

This clonotype was recorded a few times. CDR3 DNA sequence: TGCAGTGCTAGAGTGCCGGGGGGCCATGGCACAGATACGCAGTATTTT. Translation: CSARVPGGHGTDTQYF. The V and J genes are TRBV20-1 and TRBJ2-3, with D possibly being TRBD2 (7 bases). CDR1 and CDR2 (germline): DFQATT, SNEGSKA (reference sequence). CDR3 length: 16 amino acids. Trimming left V 1 base short and J 1 base short, with 15 bases between.

This clonotype was seen ten or more times. CDR3: CSAGPLQATTYEQYF. CDR3 bases: TGCAGTGCTGGCCCCCTGCAGGCGACTACCTACGAGCAGTACTTC. The J gene is TRBJ2-7, the V gene TRBV20-1, with a possible D match to TRBD2 (5 bases). The V and J ends lost 5 bases and 2 bases respectively, with 19 bases between them. Per the germline V gene, CDR1 is DFQATT and CDR2 is SNEGSKA (reference sequence). The CDR3 runs to 15 residues.

The V call is TRBV9, the J call TRBJ2-2; 10 bases are a match to TRBD2. Germline trimming cut 3 bases from V and 3 bases from J; bases unmatched to any gene: 5. Germline CDR1 is SGDLS and CDR2 is YYNGEE. The length of the CDR3 is 16 residues. The DNA for the CDR3 is TGTGCCAGCAGCGGGAGTAGCGGGAGGTACACCGGGGAGCTGTTTTTT. Protein: CASSGSSGRYTGELFF.

This clonotype was observed many times. The V and J genes are TRBV5-1 and TRBJ2-5; 14 bases align to TRBD2. Germline-derived CDR1 and CDR2 are SGHRS and YFSETQ. V was pared by 3 bases and J by 2 bases, with 3 bases of the junction left unmatched. This CDR3 comprises 16 residues. CDR3 sequence (DNA): TGCGCCAGCAGCTACGGGACTAGCGGGAGTCAAGAGACCCAGTACTTC. Amino acids: CASSYGTSGSQETQYF.

The chain employs TRBV24-1 and TRBJ2-1; 9 bases are a match to TRBD1. V dropped 7 bases and J dropped 3; count of bases not matched to a gene: 6. Per germline, CDR1 KGHDR and CDR2 SFDVKD. The CDR3 runs 15 residues. The CDR3 sequence: CATSRDRADYNEQFF. CDR3 in DNA: TGTGCCACCAGCAGGGACAGGGCGGACTACAATGAGCAGTTCTTC.

This clonotype has more than one count but fewer than ten. V and J are TRBV19 and TRBJ2-1; D gene ambiguous. Per germline, CDR1 LNHDA and CDR2 SQIVND (reference sequence). The CDR3 length is 13 residues. Trimming shortened V by 5 bases and J by 6 bases, and 11 bases separated the two germline ends. The CDR3 region is CASSGSVVNEQFF. The CDR3 nucleotides read TGTGCCAGTAGTGGCTCTGTGGTCAATGAGCAGTTCTTC.

This clonotype has ten or more counts. The V and J genes are TRBV3-1 and TRBJ2-2; the D is unclear. CDR1 is LGHDT and CDR2 is YNNKEL in the germline V gene (reference sequence). This CDR3 spans 13 amino acids. V dropped 1 base and J dropped 5 bases, with 5 bases sitting between them. CDR3 coding DNA: TGTGCCAGCAGCCAAGGGGGAACCGGGGAGCTGTTTTTT. This codes for CASSQGGTGELFF.

Concerning this clonotype: A junction boundary mismatches the germline segment, possibly from a read error. V usage is TRBV30 and J usage is TRBJ1-5; D not certain. CDR1 is GTSNPN and CDR2 is SVGIG in the germline V gene (reference sequence). This CDR3 spans 12 amino acids. The chain's CDR3 is CVWSWSNQPQHF. The DNA for the CDR3 is TGTGTCTGGAGTTGGAGCAATCAGCCCCAGCATTTT.

The V call is TRBV19, the J call TRBJ2-5; D is uncertain. Looked up from germline, CDR1 is LNHDA and CDR2 is SQIVND (reference sequence). This CDR3 spans 13 amino acids. Trimming removed 4 bases at V and 5 bases at J, with 11 bases between. The CDR3 is CASSSAHGETQYF. In DNA form, the CDR3 reads TGTGCCAGTAGTAGCGCCCACGGTGAGACCCAGTACTTC.

This clonotype was detected many times. The rearrangement links TRBV28 to TRBJ2-5; perhaps TRBD2 as D (6 bases). Deletions cut 6 bases from V and 5 bases from J, with 22 bases between. The germline CDR1 and CDR2 sequences are MDHEN and SYDVKM. The CDR3 contains 16 residues. The CDR3 sequence is CASSPRGSGGTETQYF. The DNA of the CDR3 is TGTGCCAGCAGCCCAAGGGGCAGTGGGGGGACGGAGACCCAGTACTTC.

The V and J genes are TRBV6-1 and TRBJ2-7, with TRBD2 as a possible D gene (5 bases). V lost 5 bases, J lost 7 bases, and 21 bases lay in between. The germline gives CDR1 MNHNS, CDR2 SASEGT. The CDR3 consists of 15 residues. The DNA of the CDR3 is TGTGCCAGCAGTCGGACCCCCGGGAAACTGTGGGAGCAGTACTTC. Translation: CASSRTPGKLWEQYF.

The rearrangement links TRBV6-1 to TRBJ2-3; TRBD2 matches at 8 bases. This CDR3 is 16 amino acids long. Trimming cost V 4 bases and J 8 bases; bases outside gene matches: 14. Germline V CDR1 and CDR2: MNHNS, SASEGT. CDR3 amino acids: CASSGPSGSWGGTQYF. The CDR3 coding sequence is TGTGCCAGCAGTGGCCCGAGCGGGAGTTGGGGGGGTACGCAGTATTTT.

In its sample, this clonotype was seen a few times. The gene calls are TRBV19 and TRBJ1-4, with D possibly matching TRBD1 (6 bases). V was shortened by 3 bases and J by 8 bases, with 22 bases between the two germline ends. Germline loops: CDR1 LNHDA, CDR2 SQIVND (reference sequence). This CDR3 contains 17 residues. The CDR3 region has the DNA TGTGCCAGTAGTATGCTGGACAGTGTTGGGCTCGACGAAAAACTGTTTTTT. This translates into CASSMLDSVGLDEKLFF.

On this clonotype itself: This likely reflects a read error, since a far larger clone is one base away. CDR3 in DNA: TGTGCCAGCAGCCGGACTAGCGCCCAAGAGACCCAGTTCTTC. Its translation is CASSRTSAQETQFF. V usage is TRBV7-2 and J usage is TRBJ2-5; 9 bases fit TRBD2. The J call may be incorrect, as the DNA end agrees better with TRBJ2-1. Germline V CDR1 and CDR2: SGHTA, FQGNSA. This CDR3 is built from 14 residues.

The CDR3 sequence is CSVGGDEAFF. The CDR3 nucleotides read TGCAGCGTTGGGGGGGATGAAGCTTTCTTT. The chain couples TRBV29-1 to TRBJ1-1; TRBD1 might be the D (5 bases). With 4 bases removed from V and 7 bases from J, the gap between germline ends came to 7 bases. CDR3 length: 10 residues. Germline assignment: CDR1 SQVTM and CDR2 ANQGSEA. Drawing the rest from reference TRBV29-1 and TRBJ1-1, the complete variable domain is SAVISQKPSRDICQRGTSLTIQCQVDSQVTMMFWYRQQPGQSLTLIATANQGSEATYESGFVIDKFPISRPNLTFSTLTVSNMSPEDSSIYLCSVGGDEAFFGQGTRLTVV.

Note on this clonotype: Compared with germline, one end of the junction differs, possibly owing to a read error. The chain has TRBV12-3 or TRBV12-4 and TRBJ2-7; D possibly corresponds to TRBD2 (6 bases). This CDR3 comprises 11 residues. This CDR3 is CASSLGGEVDF. The CDR3 DNA follows: TGTGCCAGCAGTTTAGGGGGGGAAGTGGACTTC.

This clonotype appeared many times. The chain recombines TRBV10-3 with TRBJ2-1; D remains unclear. This CDR3 has 13 residues. Germline CDR1 is ENHRY and CDR2 is SYGVKD. Trimming pared 5 bases from V and 4 bases from J, leaving 9 bases between. The CDR3 reads CAISPSGYNEQFF. The CDR3 DNA sequence: TGTGCCATCAGTCCTTCTGGATACAATGAGCAGTTCTTC.